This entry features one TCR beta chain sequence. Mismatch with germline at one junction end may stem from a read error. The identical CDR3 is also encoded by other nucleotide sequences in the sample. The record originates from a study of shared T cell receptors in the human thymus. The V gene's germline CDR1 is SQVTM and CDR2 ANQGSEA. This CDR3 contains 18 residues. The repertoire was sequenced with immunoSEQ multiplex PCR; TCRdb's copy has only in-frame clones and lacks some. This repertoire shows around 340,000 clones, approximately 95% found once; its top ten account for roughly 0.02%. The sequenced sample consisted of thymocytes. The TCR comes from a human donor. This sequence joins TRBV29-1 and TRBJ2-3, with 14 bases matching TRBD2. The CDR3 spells CSVGKPGLAGESTDTQYF. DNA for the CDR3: TGCAGCGTCGGAAAGCCGGGACTAGCGGGAGAAAGCACGGATACGCAGTATTTT.